Sequencing of this T cell receptor beta chain was carried out in a study of T-cell reconstitution after alpha-beta-depleted transplantation in children. This clonotype appeared many times. The CDR3 extends over 12 amino acids. Germline CDR1 reads SQVTM; CDR2 reads ANQGSEA. Trimming removed 3 bases at V and 6 bases at J, with 11 bases between. Unique molecular identifiers were incorporated into the prepared TCRbeta library. From the PCR reads, TCRdb called clonotypes with MiXCR, one entry per CDR3 protein. The table shows about 400,000 distinct CDR3 sequences, with roughly 21% occurring only once. The specimen comprised PBMCs from the stem cell graft donor, sampled from the stem cell graft. This TCR was recovered from a human donor who donated a stem cell graft to a child with acute myeloid leukemia. The gene calls are TRBV29-1 and TRBJ1-2; D ambiguous. Here the CDR3 reads CSVDLGNHGYTF. CDR3 sequence (DNA): TGCAGCGTTGATCTGGGGAACCATGGCTACACCTTC.